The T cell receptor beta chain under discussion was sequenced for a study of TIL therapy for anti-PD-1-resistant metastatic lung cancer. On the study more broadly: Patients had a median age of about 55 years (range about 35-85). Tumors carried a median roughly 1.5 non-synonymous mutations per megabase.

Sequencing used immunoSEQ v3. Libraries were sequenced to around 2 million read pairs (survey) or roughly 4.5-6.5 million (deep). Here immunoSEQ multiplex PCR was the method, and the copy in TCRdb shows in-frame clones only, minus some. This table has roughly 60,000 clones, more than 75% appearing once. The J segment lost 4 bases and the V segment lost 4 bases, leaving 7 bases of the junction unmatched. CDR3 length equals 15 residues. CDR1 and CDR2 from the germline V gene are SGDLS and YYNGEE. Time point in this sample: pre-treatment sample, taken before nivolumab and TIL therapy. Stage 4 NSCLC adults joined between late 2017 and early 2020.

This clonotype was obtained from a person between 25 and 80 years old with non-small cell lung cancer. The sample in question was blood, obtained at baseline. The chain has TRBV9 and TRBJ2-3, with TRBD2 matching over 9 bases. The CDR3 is CASSWAGGPPDTQYF. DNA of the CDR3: TGTGCCAGCAGCTGGGCGGGGGGGCCTCCAGATACGCAGTATTTT.